Given below is one TCR beta chain in context. This entry is derived from a study of metastatic and nonmetastatic thyroid tumors. TCRdb reanalyzed the PCR reads with MiXCR. The sample holds around 18,000 clones, around 33% seen once. Patients underwent thyroid surgery, and none had received any treatment before it. The CDR3 loop spans 15 amino acids. The germline V gene encodes CDR1 MNHNS and CDR2 SASEGT. The V and J ends lost 5 bases and 1 base, in that order; junction bases with no gene match: 7. The V and J genes are TRBV6-1 and TRBJ1-2; 7 nucleotides align to TRBD1. Material for sequencing was tumor tissue. The receptor was derived from a male donor with papillary thyroid cancer or a benign thyroid nodule (not recorded which). Some clones in this sample may be carry-over from other donors' samples. The CDR3 nucleotides are TGTGCCAGCAGTACCGGGACAGACTTTAACTATGGCTACACCTTC. Protein product: CASSTGTDFNYGYTF.